Listed here are 22 T cell receptor beta chains from one sample, sequenced in a study of OX40 agonist ivuxolimab in advanced cancers. Measured with immunoSEQ multiplex PCR; TCRdb has only the in-frame clones, and not every one. The table has 80,000 to 100,000 clones, roughly 90% seen once. The specimen comprised CD4+ or CD8+ T cells sorted from blood, sampled in a trial of the OX40 agonist ivuxolimab. Source of these receptors: an adult with an advanced solid tumor such as melanoma, head and neck, liver or kidney cancer.

In the case of this clone: A junction boundary mismatches the germline segment, possibly from a read error. The J gene is TRBJ2-2, the V gene TRBV7-7; maybe TRBD2 (7 bases). Germline CDR1 is SSHAT and CDR2 is FNYEAQ (reference sequence). The CDR3 is made up of 16 amino acids. Here the CDR3 DNA reads TGTGCTAGCAGCTTAACCCCCGGCGGGGGCCTCGGGGAGCTGTTTTTT. Its protein product is CASSLTPGGGLGELFF. Together with reference TRBV7-7 and TRBJ2-2, the CDR3 gives the full variable domain: GAGVSQSPRYKVTKRGQDVTLRCDPISSHATLYWYQQALGQGPEFLTYFNYEAQPDKSGLPSDRFSAERPEGSISTLTIQRTEQRDSAMYRCASSLTPGGGLGELFFGEGSRLTVL.

The chain recombines TRBV6-5 with TRBJ1-2; TRBD1 matches 7 bases. In germline, CDR1 is MNHEY, CDR2 SVGAGI. Losses at the gene ends were 6 bases for V and 4 bases for J; bases not matched to a gene: 2. CDR3 length: 12 residues. CDR3 sequence (DNA): TGTGCCAGCAGACAGGGGTTCTATGGCTACACCTTC. Translation: CASRQGFYGYTF.

The chain combines TRBV7-2 with TRBJ2-7; perhaps TRBD2 as D (6 bases). CDR3 size: 16 residues. From germline, CDR1 is SGHTA and CDR2 FQGNSA. Trimming cost V 8 bases and J 2 bases, with 22 bases left between them. The CDR3 reads CASDSRGLAATYEQYF. The CDR3 nucleotides read TGTGCCAGCGATAGCCGGGGACTTGCGGCAACCTACGAGCAGTACTTC. Looking up the rest from reference TRBV7-2 and TRBJ2-7 gives the full variable domain: GAGVSQSPSNKVTEKGKDVELRCDPISGHTALYWYRQSLGQGLEFLIYFQGNSAPDKSGLPSDRFSAERTGGSVSTLTIQRTQQEDSAVYLCASDSRGLAATYEQYFGPGTRLTVT.

This clone was detected once. The V gene is TRBV9, the J gene TRBJ1-2, with D uncertain. V gave up 5 bases and J gave up 4 bases, with 21 bases separating them. From germline, CDR1 is SGDLS and CDR2 YYNGEE. The CDR3 sequence is 16 residues long. CDR3 DNA: TGTGCCAGCAGTGCCTTAGTTACTCACGACCCCTATGGCTACACCTTC. Residues: CASSALVTHDPYGYTF.

The chain recombines TRBV11-3 with TRBJ2-5; 8 bases map to TRBD2. The J call may be incorrect, as the DNA end agrees better with TRBJ2-7. The CDR3 contains 15 residues. The germline CDR1 and CDR2 sequences are SGHNT and YENEEA. The CDR3 DNA follows: TGTGCCAGCAGCTTAGAAAGCGGGGGCACCTACGAGCAGTACTTC. This encodes CASSLESGGTYEQYF.

V is TRBV19 and J is TRBJ1-5; a weak D match, TRBD1 (5 bases). Germline CDR1 is LNHDA and CDR2 is SQIVND (reference sequence). The V and J ends lost 10 bases and 0 bases respectively, with 19 bases between them. The CDR3 is 16 amino acids. Here the CDR3 DNA reads TGTGCCACCCAACCGGGACCTCCAAATAGCAATCAGCCCCAGCATTTT. The encoded protein is CATQPGPPNSNQPQHF.

The chain uses TRBV5-4 and TRBJ1-1; no reliable D call. V lost 3 bases and J 4 bases, leaving 16 bases between the germline ends. CDR3 length equals 15 residues. The V gene's germline CDR1 is SGHNT and CDR2 YYREEE (reference sequence). The CDR3 DNA reads TGTGCCAGCAGCTCGAGTCTTCGGGGTAGCACTGAAGCTTTCTTT. Translating gives CASSSSLRGSTEAFF.

The gene calls are TRBV18 and TRBJ1-6; 9 bases agree with TRBD1. Germline CDR1 reads KGHSH; CDR2 reads LQKENI. This CDR3 has 15 residues. The V segment lost 2 bases and the J segment 10 bases; nucleotides outside the gene matches: 6. The chain's CDR3 is CASSPFSTGGSPLHF. Here the CDR3 DNA reads TGTGCCAGCTCACCATTTTCGACAGGGGGGTCACCCCTCCACTTT. The full variable domain, with the rest looked up from reference TRBV18 and TRBJ1-6, is NAGVMQNPRHLVRRRGQEARLRCSPMKGHSHVYWYRQLPEEGLKFMVYLQKENIIDESGMPKERFSAEFPKEGPSILRIQQVVRGDSAAYFCASSPFSTGGSPLHFGNGTRLTVT.

The chain couples TRBV30 to TRBJ1-5; D not resolved. V was shortened by 0 bases and J by 3 bases, with 12 bases between the two germline ends. The CDR3 loop spans 15 amino acids. CDR1 GTSNPN and CDR2 SVGIG come from the germline V gene (reference sequence). CDR3: CAWSVGAATNQPQHF. Written as DNA, the CDR3 is TGTGCCTGGAGTGTGGGAGCAGCCACCAATCAGCCCCAGCATTTT.

The V and J genes are TRBV9 and TRBJ2-1, with TRBD2 as a possible D gene (5 bases). V lost 1 base and J lost 10, with 12 bases in between. The CDR3 sequence is 13 residues long. CDR1 and CDR2 from the germline V gene are SGDLS and YYNGEE. The CDR3 DNA is TGTGCCAGCAGCGTAACAAGCGGCGGAGAGCAGTTCTTC. The encoded protein is CASSVTSGGEQFF.

The chain joins TRBV6-1 to TRBJ1-2, with D maybe TRBD1 (6 bases). CDR1 and CDR2 (germline): MNHNS, SASEGT. V was shortened by 1 base and J by 8 bases, with 14 bases between the two germline ends. The length of the CDR3 is 14 residues. The CDR3: CASSEVPGAVGYTF. The CDR3 nucleotides are TGTGCCAGCAGTGAAGTTCCGGGGGCGGTCGGCTACACCTTC.

The V call is TRBV7-8, the J call TRBJ2-5; maybe TRBD1 (6 bases). The length of the CDR3 is 13 residues. Per germline, CDR1 SGHVS and CDR2 FQNEAQ. V lost 4 bases and J 2 bases, leaving 8 bases between the germline ends. The CDR3 bases are TGTGCCAGCAGCTGGACAGATCAAGAGACCCAGTACTTC. It codes for CASSWTDQETQYF.

The rearrangement links TRBV6-5 to TRBJ2-5, with 9 bases aligning to TRBD2. Looked up from germline, CDR1 is MNHEY and CDR2 is SVGAGI. V lost 7 bases, J lost 5 bases, and 11 bases stayed unmatched. The CDR3 length is 15 residues. The CDR3 loop reads CASKISGGRLETQYF. The CDR3 coding sequence is TGTGCCAGCAAAATAAGCGGGGGGAGGTTGGAGACCCAGTACTTC.

Judged by abundance, this clone is medium-sized. The V gene is TRBV6-1, the J gene TRBJ2-5; no reliable D call. Germline CDR1 is MNHNS and CDR2 is SASEGT. CDR3 size: 16 residues. Between the trimmed V and J ends, which lost 2 bases and 1 base, there was a span of 14 bases. CDR3 sequence (DNA): TGTGCCAGCAGTGAATATTTGGGGATATTCCAAGAGACCCAGTACTTC. It encodes CASSEYLGIFQETQYF.

V is TRBV5-1 and J is TRBJ2-2; D gene unclear. Germline assignment: CDR1 SGHRS and CDR2 YFSETQ. V lost 4 bases, J lost 0 bases, and 13 bases lay in between. This CDR3 contains 16 residues. The CDR3 DNA follows: TGCGCCAGCAGCAACCAAAGAGGAGCGAACACCGGGGAGCTGTTTTTT. This codes for CASSNQRGANTGELFF.

The J gene is TRBJ1-1, the V gene TRBV5-1, with a possible D match to TRBD1 (6 bases). Per germline, CDR1 SGHRS and CDR2 YFSETQ. The CDR3 runs 15 residues. The V end was cut by 3 bases, the J end by 2 bases, with 14 bases between. The CDR3 sequence is CASSSGTQSNTEAFF. CDR3 DNA sequence: TGCGCCAGCAGCTCAGGGACACAGAGTAACACTGAAGCTTTCTTT.

This clone was counted a few times. This sequence joins TRBV6-1 and TRBJ2-3; no reliable D call. V gave up 4 bases and J gave up 6 bases, with 5 bases separating them. The germline V gene has CDR1 MNHNS and CDR2 SASEGT. The CDR3 length is 11 residues. As DNA, the CDR3 is TGTGCCAGCAGTGCATGGGATACGCAGTATTTT. This encodes CASSAWDTQYF.

The gene calls are TRBV29-1 and TRBJ2-7; 9 bases agree with TRBD2. The CDR3 length is 14 residues. Unmatched junction bases numbered 6, after V lost 5 bases and J lost 1 base. Looked up from germline, CDR1 is SQVTM and CDR2 is ANQGSEA. This CDR3 reads CSVSWLAGSYEQYF. Written as DNA, the CDR3 is TGCAGCGTTAGCTGGCTAGCGGGATCCTACGAGCAGTACTTC.

The chain combines TRBV7-9 with TRBJ1-4; perhaps TRBD1 as D (6 bases). V was cut by 2 bases and J by 7 bases, with 14 bases left in between. Germline loops: CDR1 SEHNR, CDR2 FQNEAQ (reference sequence). The CDR3 extends over 15 amino acids. Here the CDR3 DNA reads TGTGCCAGCAGCTTAAGGGGGGGTAACGGTGAAAAACTGTTTTTT. Its protein product is CASSLRGGNGEKLFF.

The chain has TRBV14 and TRBJ2-3, with D perhaps TRBD1 (7 bases). V lost 0 bases, J lost 14 bases, and 15 bases lay in between. Germline V gene data show CDR1 as SGHDN and CDR2 as FVKESK. CDR3 length: 13 amino acids. The DNA for the CDR3 is TGTGCCAGCAGCCAAGAGGCGGGACAGTCGCCGTATTTT. Translated: CASSQEAGQSPYF. Complete variable domain (other parts from reference TRBV14 and TRBJ2-3): EAGVTQFPSHSVIEKGQTVTLRCDPISGHDNLYWYRRVMGKEIKFLLHFVKESKQDESGMPNNRFLAERTGGTYSTLKVQPAELEDSGVYFCASSQEAGQSPYFGPGTRLTVL.

The rearrangement links TRBV9 to TRBJ1-3; D unresolved. CDR3 length: 14 residues. The germline gives CDR1 SGDLS, CDR2 YYNGEE. V was pared by 3 bases and J by 0 bases, with 7 bases between. The CDR3 region is CASSATGSGNTIYF. The DNA for the CDR3 is TGTGCCAGCAGCGCGACTGGCTCTGGAAACACCATATATTTT.

The J gene is TRBJ2-1, the V gene TRBV19, with TRBD1 as a possible D gene (6 bases). Trimming cost V 5 bases and J 6 bases, with 14 bases left between them. This CDR3 has 14 amino acids. Germline-derived CDR1 and CDR2 are LNHDA and SQIVND (reference sequence). The CDR3 nucleotides read TGTGCCAGTAGTTCTGGGGGCGATTCCAATGAGCAGTTCTTC. Amino acid sequence: CASSSGGDSNEQFF.